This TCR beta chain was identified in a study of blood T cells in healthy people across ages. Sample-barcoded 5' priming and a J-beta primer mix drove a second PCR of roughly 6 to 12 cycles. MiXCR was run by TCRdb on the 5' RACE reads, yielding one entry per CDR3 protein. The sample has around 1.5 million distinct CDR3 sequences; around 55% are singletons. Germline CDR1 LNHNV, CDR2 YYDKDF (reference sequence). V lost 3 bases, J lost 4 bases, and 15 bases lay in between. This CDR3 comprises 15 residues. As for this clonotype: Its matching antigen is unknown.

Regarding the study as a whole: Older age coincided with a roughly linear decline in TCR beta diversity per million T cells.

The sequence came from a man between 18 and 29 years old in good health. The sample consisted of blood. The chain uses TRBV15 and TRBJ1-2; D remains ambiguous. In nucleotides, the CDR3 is TGTGCCACCAGCAGCCGAGCTCGGGTGGTCTATGGCTACACCTTC. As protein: CATSSRARVVYGYTF.